These T cell receptor beta chains were read from a single sample in a study of Ad26.COV2.S vaccination and SARS-CoV-2 variants. Some clones are missing from TCRdb's copy, which holds only in-frame ones; the method was immunoSEQ multiplex PCR. Altogether about 680,000 clones are present, around 89% being singletons, with the ten largest covering approximately 1.5%. This material consisted of peripheral blood, taken in a trial of Ad26.COV2.S vaccine versus placebo. The receptors were sampled from a person between 18 and 65 years old who received the Ad26.COV2.S COVID-19 vaccine or a placebo. CDR3s include the opening cysteine and the closing phenylalanine or tryptophan. Fields, in order: clone size, V gene, D gene, J gene, CDR3 protein, CDR3 DNA. The D gene is left open where the match is weak. Not every row has a clone size; where given, it reads once, few, many or a size class.

>-|TRBV12-5|TRBD1|TRBJ1-1
CASGATGGNTEAFF
TGTGCTAGTGGTGCCACAGGGGGTAACACTGAAGCTTTCTTT
>-|TRBV29-1|TRBD1|TRBJ1-1
CSAKGQQGTEAFF
TGCAGCGCTAAGGGACAGCAAGGGACTGAAGCTTTCTTT
>few|TRBV7-9|-|TRBJ2-7
CASSINYEQYF
TGTGCCAGCAGCATCAACTACGAGCAGTACTTC
>-|TRBV3-1/TRBV3-2|-|TRBJ1-5
CASSLDNSRLPQHF
TGTGCCAGCAGCCTGGATAACTCACGTTTGCCCCAGCATTTT
>-|TRBV5-5|-|TRBJ2-7
CARRQFEQYF
TGTGCCAGAAGGCAGTTCGAGCAGTACTTC
>-|TRBV2|-|TRBJ2-2
CASIAGNLNTGELFF
TGTGCCAGCATTGCGGGAAACCTGAACACCGGGGAGCTGTTTTTT
>once|TRBV6-6|TRBD1|TRBJ2-2
CASSNTGGATGELFF
TGTGCCAGCAGTAATACAGGGGGCGCGACCGGGGAGCTGTTTTTT
>-|TRBV5-1|-|TRBJ1-5
CASSLGDINQPQHF
TGCGCCAGCAGCTTGGGGGACATCAATCAGCCCCAGCATTTT
>-|TRBV5-1|-|TRBJ1-4
CASSLGQANEKLFF
TGCGCCAGCAGCTTGGGGCAGGCTAATGAAAAACTGTTTTTT
>-|TRBV28|-|TRBJ2-1
CASRAGGSYNEQFF
TGTGCCAGCAGGGCCGGGGGCTCCTACAATGAGCAGTTCTTC
>-|TRBV14|-|TRBJ1-2
CASSLYVTGNGYTF
TGTGCCAGCAGCCTATATGTGACAGGAAATGGCTACACCTTC
>-|TRBV6-1|-|TRBJ1-2
CASSENFYGYTF
TGTGCCAGCAGTGAAAATTTCTATGGCTACACCTTC
>-|TRBV11-2|-|TRBJ1-4
CASSSYLGATNEKLFF
TGTGCCAGCAGCTCCTACTTGGGAGCAACTAATGAAAAACTGTTTTTT
>-|TRBV6-6|TRBD2|TRBJ2-4
CASSSSGSGENIQYF
TGTGCCAGCAGCTCCAGCGGGAGTGGAGAAAACATTCAGTACTTC
>-|TRBV5-6|-|TRBJ2-1
CASSSGGSGRRNEQFF
TGTGCCAGCAGCTCAGGAGGGAGCGGAAGACGTAATGAGCAGTTCTTC
>-|TRBV7-9|-|TRBJ1-4
CASSPGWGREANEKLFF
TGTGCCAGCAGCCCCGGATGGGGGCGCGAGGCTAATGAAAAACTGTTTTTT
>-|TRBV29-1|-|TRBJ2-1
CSVPDWNEQFF
TGCAGCGTTCCCGACTGGAATGAGCAGTTCTTC
>-|TRBV5-4|-|TRBJ1-2
CASSLGQHYGYTF
TGTGCCAGCAGCTTGGGACAGCACTATGGCTACACCTTC
>-|TRBV5-4|-|TRBJ1-2
CASSLGLYGYTF
TGTGCCAGCAGCTTGGGGTTGTATGGCTACACCTTC
>once|TRBV27|-|TRBJ2-5
CASSIRGQETQYF
TGTGCCAGCAGTATTCGAGGCCAAGAGACCCAGTACTTC
>-|TRBV5-1|TRBD1|TRBJ2-7
CASSRPGTGPYEQYF
TGCGCCAGCAGTCGTCCCGGGACAGGTCCCTACGAGCAGTACTTC
>-|TRBV18|-|TRBJ1-4
CASSPLYNPTNEKLFF
TGTGCCAGCTCACCACTTTACAACCCAACTAATGAAAAACTGTTTTTT
>-|TRBV6-5|-|TRBJ2-2
CASSRVNTGELFF
TGTGCCAGCTCTCGGGTTAACACCGGGGAGCTGTTTTTT
>-|TRBV7-2|-|TRBJ2-7
CASSAQGAYEQYF
TGTGCCAGCAGCGCCCAGGGTGCCTACGAGCAGTACTTC
>-|TRBV6-5|TRBD2|TRBJ2-1
CASSYALAGYNEQFF
TGTGCCAGCAGTTACGCACTAGCGGGCTACAATGAGCAGTTCTTC
>once|TRBV6-2/TRBV6-3|TRBD1|TRBJ1-3
CASSPLRQGAGNTIYF
TGTGCCAGCAGCCCCCTTCGACAGGGGGCTGGAAACACCATATATTTT
>-|TRBV14|-|TRBJ1-2
CASSQGTVYNGYTF
TGTGCCAGCAGCCAAGGGACGGTCTACAATGGCTACACCTTC
>-|TRBV6-4|-|TRBJ1-6
CASSVEGRRNSPLHF
TGTGCCAGCAGTGTCGAGGGGCGCCGGAATTCACCCCTCCACTTT
>-|TRBV12-3/TRBV12-4|-|TRBJ1-5
CASSLGANQPQHF
TGTGCCAGCAGTTTAGGAGCTAATCAGCCCCAGCATTTT
>few|TRBV5-1|-|TRBJ2-5
CASSLGQQETQYF
TGCGCCAGCAGCTTGGGACAGCAAGAGACCCAGTACTTC
>-|TRBV7-9|TRBD2|TRBJ2-5
CASSFTSGGILKETQYF
TGTGCCAGCAGCTTCACTAGCGGGGGGATTCTAAAAGAGACCCAGTACTTC
>-|TRBV18|-|TRBJ1-4
CASSPNTGADEKLFF
TGTGCCAGCTCACCAAACACGGGAGCGGATGAAAAACTGTTTTTT
>-|TRBV7-2|-|TRBJ1-2
CASSLIGGYGYTF
TGTGCCAGCAGCTTAATCGGGGGATATGGCTACACCTTC
>once|TRBV4-2|-|TRBJ1-3
CASSQERLRDTIYF
TGTGCCAGCAGCCAAGAAAGGCTCAGAGACACCATATATTTT
>-|TRBV7-9|-|TRBJ1-1
CASSLRVGAEAFF
TGTGCCAGCAGCTTAAGGGTTGGCGCTGAAGCTTTCTTT
>-|TRBV27|-|TRBJ2-7
CASSLSSGYEQYF
TGTGCCAGCAGTTTATCCTCCGGCTACGAGCAGTACTTC
>once|TRBV12-5|-|TRBJ2-5
CASGLVLNPLEGESRETQYF
TGTGCTAGTGGTTTGGTATTAAACCCATTAGAGGGAGAGTCGCGAGAGACCCAGTACTTC
>few|TRBV5-6|-|TRBJ2-7
CASSLSSYEQYF
TGTGCCAGCAGCCTGAGCTCCTACGAGCAGTACTTC
>-|TRBV18|-|TRBJ2-2
CASSPPDRANTGELFF
TGTGCCAGCTCACCACCGGATAGGGCGAACACCGGGGAGCTGTTTTTT
>few|TRBV10-3|-|TRBJ2-5
CAISGHAGETQYF
TGTGCCATCAGTGGTCATGCTGGAGAGACCCAGTACTTC
>-|TRBV16|TRBD2|TRBJ2-7
CASSFGLIGGEQYF
TGTGCCAGCAGCTTCGGACTTATCGGGGGGGAGCAGTACTTC
>-|TRBV7-3|TRBD2|TRBJ2-3
CASSYGLAGAEDTQYF
TGTGCCAGCAGCTACGGACTAGCGGGGGCGGAAGATACGCAGTATTTT
>-|TRBV13|TRBD2|TRBJ2-5
CASSPTAGGGLQETQYF
TGTGCCAGCAGCCCCACGGCGGGAGGGGGCCTTCAAGAGACCCAGTACTTC
>-|TRBV5-6|-|TRBJ2-5
CASSLARLQETQYF
TGTGCCAGCAGCTTGGCCCGCCTCCAAGAGACCCAGTACTTC
>-|TRBV12-5|-|TRBJ1-6
CASAGTYNSPLHF
TGTGCTAGCGCAGGTACCTATAATTCACCCCTCCACTTT
>-|TRBV5-4|-|TRBJ2-1
CASTPGRFDVDEQFF
TGTGCCAGCACCCCGGGTCGTTTTGATGTCGATGAGCAGTTCTTC
>-|TRBV2|-|TRBJ1-2
CASSRDGYYGYTF
TGTGCCAGCAGTCGTGACGGCTACTATGGCTACACCTTC
>once|TRBV5-1|TRBD1|TRBJ2-3
CASSPDRAGDTQYF
TGCGCCAGCAGCCCGGACAGGGCGGGAGATACGCAGTATTTT
>few|TRBV6-5|TRBD1|TRBJ2-7
CASSLRQGDRYEQYF
TGTGCCAGCAGTCTTCGACAGGGTGATCGCTACGAGCAGTACTTC
>-|TRBV11-2|TRBD1|TRBJ2-4
CASSLERGLKNIQYF
TGTGCCAGCAGCTTAGAAAGGGGGCTAAAAAACATTCAGTACTTC
>-|TRBV6-5|TRBD2|TRBJ2-7
CASSYSSGDYEQYF
TGTGCCAGCAGTTACTCTAGCGGGGACTACGAGCAGTACTTC
>once|TRBV19|-|TRBJ2-5
CATTPGARARTQYF
TGTGCCACTACCCCGGGGGCCCGCGCCAGAACCCAGTACTTC
>once|TRBV6-1|-|TRBJ1-2
CASSENLRGGYTF
TGTGCCAGCAGTGAAAACTTGCGTGGCGGCTACACCTTC
>-|TRBV5-1|TRBD2|TRBJ2-2
CASSLEGLAMTGELFF
TGCGCCAGCAGCTTGGAGGGACTAGCAATGACCGGGGAGCTGTTTTTT